A single sample gave rise to the 8 T cell receptor beta chains below, sequenced in a study of neurological immune-mediated disorders. TCRdb itself ran the 5' RACE reads through MiXCR, one entry per CDR3 protein. The sample shows some 60,000 distinct CDR3 sequences, under 4.5% of them seen only once. Material for sequencing was PBMCs. Receptors were obtained from a woman between 25 and 40 years old with multiple sclerosis.

This chain links TRBV4-2 with TRBJ2-5, with D perhaps matching TRBD2 (6 bases). This CDR3 spans 14 amino acids. The V end was cut by 2 bases, the J end by 5 bases, with 12 bases between. Germline values: CDR1 LGHNA, CDR2 YNFKEQ. The CDR3 region is CASSQYGGGETQYF. The CDR3 DNA reads TGTGCCAGCAGCCAATACGGGGGTGGTGAGACCCAGTACTTC.

This clonotype was seen at least ten times. The chain recombines TRBV20-1 with TRBJ1-4; 7 bases align to TRBD1. The trim removed 5 bases at V and 5 bases at J, leaving 2 bases unmatched. The length of the CDR3 is 12 residues. Looked up from germline, CDR1 is DFQATT and CDR2 is SNEGSKA (reference sequence). In nucleotides, the CDR3 is TGCAGTGCTTGGGACAGAAATGAAAAACTGTTTTTT. Translation gives CSAWDRNEKLFF.

In its sample, this clonotype was seen many times. The chain links TRBV12-3 or TRBV12-4 to TRBJ2-1; D gene ambiguous. Trimming stripped 4 bases from V and 10 bases from J, with 8 bases between. The CDR3 extends over 11 amino acids. The CDR3 loop is CASSSTTEQFF. In DNA, the CDR3 is TGTGCCAGCAGTTCTACTACCGAGCAGTTCTTC.

The chain recombines TRBV7-9 with TRBJ1-1; D gene uncertain. This CDR3 is 13 amino acids long. CDR1 is SEHNR and CDR2 is FQNEAQ in the germline V gene (reference sequence). With 4 bases removed from V and 6 bases from J, the gap between germline ends came to 12 bases. CDR3 nucleotides: TGTGCCAGCAGCTACAGAACGGAACCTGAAGCTTTCTTT. This encodes CASSYRTEPEAFF.

On this clonotype: A much larger clone sits a single nucleotide away, making a read error possible. This chain joins TRBV4-1 and TRBJ1-2; TRBD1 aligns across 7 bases. Germline V gene lookup returns CDR1 MGHRA and CDR2 YSYEKL. The CDR3 is made up of 18 amino acids. With 5 bases clipped from V and 2 bases from J, the junction kept 17 bases outside the gene matches. As DNA, the CDR3 is TGCGCCAGCAGCTACAAGGATACAGGGGACACATTCAACTATGGCTACACCTTC. This translates into CASSYKDTGDTFNYGYTF.

This rearrangement joins TRBV29-1 to TRBJ2-2, with D uncertain. Trimming stripped 4 bases from V and 7 bases from J, with 4 bases between. CDR3 size: 10 residues. CDR1 is SQVTM, CDR2 ANQGSEA, per germline. CDR3 DNA: TGCAGCGTTGCTGACGGGGAGCTGTTTTTT. This codes for CSVADGELFF.

Comments on this clonotype: Because it lacks the conserved phenylalanine or tryptophan at the end, this CDR3 is likely a read error. The V gene is TRBV7-9, the J gene TRBJ2-7; no clear D. V lost 0 bases and J 2 bases, leaving 8 bases between the germline ends. Germline V gene data show CDR1 as SEHNR and CDR2 as FQNEAQ (reference sequence). The CDR3 is 14 amino acids. CDR3 nucleotide sequence: TGTGCCAGCAGCTTAGCGCCAAAAACCTACGAGCAGTACTAC. Amino acids: CASSLAPKTYEQYY.

This clonotype was counted between two and nine times. The J gene is TRBJ1-4, the V gene TRBV20-1; 12 nucleotides line up with TRBD1. The CDR3 is made up of 18 amino acids. J was trimmed by 7 bases and V by 1 base; bases with no gene match: 13. Per the germline V gene, CDR1 is DFQATT and CDR2 is SNEGSKA (reference sequence). CDR3: CSARGGLGTGGAIEKLFF. CDR3 in DNA: TGCAGTGCTAGAGGAGGACTAGGGACAGGGGGCGCGATTGAAAAACTGTTTTTT.